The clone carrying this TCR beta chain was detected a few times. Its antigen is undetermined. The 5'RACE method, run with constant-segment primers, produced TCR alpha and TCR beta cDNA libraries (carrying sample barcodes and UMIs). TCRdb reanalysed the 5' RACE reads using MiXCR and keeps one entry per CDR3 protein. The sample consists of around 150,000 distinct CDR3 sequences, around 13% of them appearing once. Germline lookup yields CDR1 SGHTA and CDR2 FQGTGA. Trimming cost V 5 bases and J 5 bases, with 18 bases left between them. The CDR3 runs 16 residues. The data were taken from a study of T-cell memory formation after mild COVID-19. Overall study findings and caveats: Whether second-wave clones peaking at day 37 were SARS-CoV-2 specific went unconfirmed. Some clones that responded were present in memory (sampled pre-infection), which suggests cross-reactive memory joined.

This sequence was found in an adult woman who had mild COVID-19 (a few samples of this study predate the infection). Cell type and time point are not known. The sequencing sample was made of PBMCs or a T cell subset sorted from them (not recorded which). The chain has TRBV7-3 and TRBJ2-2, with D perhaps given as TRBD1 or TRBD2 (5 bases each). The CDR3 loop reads CASSPNLGVGTGELFF. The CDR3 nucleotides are TGTGCCAGCAGCCCCAATTTGGGGGTAGGGACCGGGGAGCTGTTTTTT.